The present entry profiles one T cell receptor (beta chain) with its context. Through a sample-barcoded 5' primer and a J-beta primer mix, a second PCR was run for about 7 to 12 cycles. TCRdb reprocessed the 5' RACE reads with MiXCR, giving one entry per CDR3 protein. Found here are about 970,000 distinct CDR3 sequences, roughly half of them singletons; the top ten hold roughly a fifth. This sample was taken from a study of blood T cells in healthy people across ages. Study-wide context: Using template switching, researchers captured about one barcoded beta molecule for each two T cells.

From germline, CDR1 is LGHDT and CDR2 YNNKEL (reference sequence). This CDR3 is built from 16 residues. The junction had 5 bases not matched to a gene; V was cut back by 4 bases and J by 3 bases. This sequence joins TRBV3-1 and TRBJ2-7; 14 nucleotides align to TRBD2. Sequencing was done on a sample of blood. This receptor was identified in a woman aged 55 to 70 in good health. The CDR3 is CASSRLAGGRSYEQYF. The CDR3 DNA sequence: TGTGCCAGCAGCCGACTAGCGGGAGGGCGGAGCTACGAGCAGTACTTC.